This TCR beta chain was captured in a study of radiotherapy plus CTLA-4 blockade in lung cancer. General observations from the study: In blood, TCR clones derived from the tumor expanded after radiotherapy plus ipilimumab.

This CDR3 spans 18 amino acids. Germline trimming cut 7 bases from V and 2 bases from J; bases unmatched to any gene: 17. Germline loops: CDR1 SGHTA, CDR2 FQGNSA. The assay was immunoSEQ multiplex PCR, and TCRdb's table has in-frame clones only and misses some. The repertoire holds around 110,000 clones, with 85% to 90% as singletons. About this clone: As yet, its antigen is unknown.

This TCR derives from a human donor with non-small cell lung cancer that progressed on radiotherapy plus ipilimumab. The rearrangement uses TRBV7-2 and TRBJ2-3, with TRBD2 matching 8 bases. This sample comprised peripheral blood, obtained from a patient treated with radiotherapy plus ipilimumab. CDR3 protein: CASTTLSLAGGFTDTQYF. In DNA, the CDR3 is TGTGCCAGCACCACACTCTCCCTGGCGGGAGGCTTCACAGATACGCAGTATTTT. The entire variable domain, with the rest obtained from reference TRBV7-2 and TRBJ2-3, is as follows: GAGVSQSPSNKVTEKGKDVELRCDPISGHTALYWYRQSLGQGLEFLIYFQGNSAPDKSGLPSDRFSAERTGGSVSTLTIQRTQQEDSAVYLCASTTLSLAGGFTDTQYFGPGTRLTVL.